This T cell receptor beta chain stems from a study of cytomegalovirus exposure and HLA in healthy donors. This clone has a handful of counts. Sequencing was performed with immunoSEQ multiplex PCR; in TCRdb, only in-frame clones are kept and a portion is missing. The sample has around 200,000 clones; roughly 80% are singletons. V lost 0 bases to trimming and J lost 9 bases, with 6 bases between them. Germline CDR1 reads SGHRS; CDR2 reads YFSETQ. CDR3 length: 11 amino acids. Sequences were obtained from PBMCs. The TCR was taken from a woman aged 18-29 years in good health and CMV-seropositive. J is TRBJ2-5 and V is TRBV5-1; no clear D gene. Here the CDR3 reads CASSLGRSQYF. The CDR3 DNA reads as TGCGCCAGCAGCTTGGGGCGGTCCCAGTACTTC.